The sequence of this T cell receptor (beta chain) was determined in a study of T cell repertoires in cytomegalovirus infection. V dropped 2 bases and J dropped 1 base, with 21 bases sitting between them. Germline V CDR1 and CDR2: MDHEN, SYDVKM. This CDR3 is 19 amino acids long. Notes on this clonotype: Its specificity is unknown.

TCRdb called the reads again in MiXCR, with one record for every CDR3 protein. The sample includes about 160,000 distinct CDR3 sequences, 20% to 25% seen only once; the top ten take about 25%. This sample comprised CD8+ T cells from cultured PBMCs, obtained from culture after CMV antigen stimulation. The sequence was collected from a human donor in good health (CMV status not recorded). Some clones in this sample may be carry-over from other donors' samples. The gene calls are TRBV28 and TRBJ2-4; TRBD1 is a possible D gene (6 bases). CDR3 nucleotides: TGTGCCAGCAGTTTAAACAGGGTAACGAATGGTAGGGCCAAAAACATTCAGTACTTC. Protein sequence: CASSLNRVTNGRAKNIQYF.